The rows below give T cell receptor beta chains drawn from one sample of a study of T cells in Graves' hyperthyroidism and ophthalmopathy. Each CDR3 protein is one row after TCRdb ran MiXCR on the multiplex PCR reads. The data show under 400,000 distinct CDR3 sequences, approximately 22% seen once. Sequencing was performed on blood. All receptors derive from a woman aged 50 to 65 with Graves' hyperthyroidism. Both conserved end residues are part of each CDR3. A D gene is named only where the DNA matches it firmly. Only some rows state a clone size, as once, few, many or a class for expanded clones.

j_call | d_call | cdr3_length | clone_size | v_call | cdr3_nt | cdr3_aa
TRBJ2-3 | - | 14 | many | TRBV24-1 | TGTGCCACCAGTGATTTGCGGGACTTAGATACGCAGTATTTT | CATSDLRDLDTQYF
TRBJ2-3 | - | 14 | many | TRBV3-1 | TGTGCCAGCAGCCAAGAGCCGAGCACAGATACGCAGTATTTT | CASSQEPSTDTQYF
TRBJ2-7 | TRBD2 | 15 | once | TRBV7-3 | TGTGCCAGCAGCCTGGGGGGGTCCCTTTCCTACGAGCAGTACTTC | CASSLGGSLSYEQYF
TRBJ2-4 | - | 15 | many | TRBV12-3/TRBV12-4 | TGTGCCAGCAGTTCTTCTCAGGGGGCCAAAAACATTCAGTACTTC | CASSSSQGAKNIQYF
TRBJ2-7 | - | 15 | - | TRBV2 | TGTGCCAGCAGTGAACCAGGCCTCAGGGGCCACGAGCAGTACTTC | CASSEPGLRGHEQYF
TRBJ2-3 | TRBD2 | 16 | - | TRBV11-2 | TGTGCCAGCAGCTTCGGGGGTAGCGGGGACACAGATACGCAGTATTTT | CASSFGGSGDTDTQYF
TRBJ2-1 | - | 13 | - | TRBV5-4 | TGTGCCAGCAGCCCGTCGACTCCACAGGGTCTGTTCTTC | CASSPSTPQGLFF
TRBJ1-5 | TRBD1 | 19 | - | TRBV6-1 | TGTGCCAGCAGAAGGTCAGGGACAGAGAGAATATTGAGCAATCAGCCCCAGCATTTT | CASRRSGTERILSNQPQHF
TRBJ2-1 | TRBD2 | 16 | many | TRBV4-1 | TGCGCCAGCAGCCAAGGGGGAGCGGGGCGCTACAATGAGCAGTTCTTC | CASSQGGAGRYNEQFF
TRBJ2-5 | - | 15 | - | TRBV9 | TGTGCCAGCAGCGTCACAGCTGGGCGCCAAGAGACCCAGTACTTC | CASSVTAGRQETQYF
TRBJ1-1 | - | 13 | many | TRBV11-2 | TGTGCCAGCAGAAAGGGGTTGAACACTGAAGCTTTCTTT | CASRKGLNTEAFF
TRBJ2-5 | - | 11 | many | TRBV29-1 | TGCAGCGGCTATCGGCAAGAGACCCAGTACTTC | CSGYRQETQYF
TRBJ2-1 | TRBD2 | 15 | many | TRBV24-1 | TGTGCCACCAGTGAGCAGCGGGGGGCTGGGAATGAGCAGTTCTTC | CATSEQRGAGNEQFF
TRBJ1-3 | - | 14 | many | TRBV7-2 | TGTGCCAGCAGCCTCCAGGGTTCTGGAAACACCATATATTTT | CASSLQGSGNTIYF
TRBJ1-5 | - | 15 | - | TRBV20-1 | TGCAGTGCTAGAGATCTCGGGGGGGCCGGTCAGCCCCAGCATTTT | CSARDLGGAGQPQHF
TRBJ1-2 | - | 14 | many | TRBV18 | TGTGCCAGCTCCCCTGATCAAGGGTCCGCGGGCTACACCTTC | CASSPDQGSAGYTF
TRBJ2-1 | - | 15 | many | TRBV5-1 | TGCGCCAGCAGCTATACTCCATTGGGGTACAATGAGCAGTTCTTC | CASSYTPLGYNEQFF
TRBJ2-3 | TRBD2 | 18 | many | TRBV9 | TGTGCCAGCAGCGTAGCTCCCGGGACTAGCGGTAGCACAGATACGCAGTATTTT | CASSVAPGTSGSTDTQYF
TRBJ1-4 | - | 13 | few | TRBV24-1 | TGTGCCACCAGTCATGTTGGTTTGGAAAAACTGTTTTTT | CATSHVGLEKLFF
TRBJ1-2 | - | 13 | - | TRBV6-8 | TGTGCCAGCAGTTACTCAGACAACTATGGCTACACCTTC | CASSYSDNYGYTF
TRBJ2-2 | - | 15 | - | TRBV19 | TGTGCCAGTAGTATAGCATCGGGATCCACCGGGGAGCTGTTTTTT | CASSIASGSTGELFF
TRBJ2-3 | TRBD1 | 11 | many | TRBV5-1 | TGCGCCAGCCGACAGGGGGATACGCAGTATTTT | CASRQGDTQYF
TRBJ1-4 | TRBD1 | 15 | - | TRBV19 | TGTGCCAGTAGTACTGGGACAGGATCTAATGAAAAACTGTTTTTT | CASSTGTGSNEKLFF
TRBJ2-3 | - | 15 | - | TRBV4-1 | TGCGCCAGCAGCCAAGTTGGACTTTTCACAGATACGCAGTATTTT | CASSQVGLFTDTQYF
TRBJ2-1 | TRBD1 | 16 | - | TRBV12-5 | TGTGCTAGTGGTTCGGAAATAACAGGGGCAGAGAATGAGCAGTTCTTC | CASGSEITGAENEQFF
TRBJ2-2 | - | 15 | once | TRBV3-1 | TGTGCCAGCAGCCAAAACGGCGGGAACACCGGGGAGCTGTTTTTT | CASSQNGGNTGELFF
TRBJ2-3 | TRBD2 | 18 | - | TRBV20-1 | TGCAGTGCTAGCACCCCGGGACTAGCGGGGGGCGGGGCAGATACGCAGTATTTT | CSASTPGLAGGGADTQYF
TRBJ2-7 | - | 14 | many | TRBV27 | TGTGCCAGCAGTTTGTGGCGGGGAGCCTACGAGCAGTACTTC | CASSLWRGAYEQYF
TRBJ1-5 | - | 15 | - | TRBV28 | TGTGCCAGCAGTTTTAGGAGGGGTGTCAATCAGCCCCAGCATTTT | CASSFRRGVNQPQHF
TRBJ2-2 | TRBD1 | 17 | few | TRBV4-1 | TGCGCCAGCAGCCAAGTTAGGACAGGGAAAAACACCGGGGAGCTGTTTTTT | CASSQVRTGKNTGELFF
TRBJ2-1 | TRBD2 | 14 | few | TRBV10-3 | TGTGCCATCAGTGCTCTAGCGGGGAACAATGAGCAGTTCTTC | CAISALAGNNEQFF
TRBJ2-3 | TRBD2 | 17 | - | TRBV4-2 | TGTGCCAGCAGCCAAGAACGGGGGGGGGCACCGGGACTAGCGATGTATTTT | CASSQERGGAPGLAMYF
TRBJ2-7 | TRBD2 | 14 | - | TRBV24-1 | TGTGCCACCAGTGACGGGACTAAGCCCTACGAGCAGTACTTC | CATSDGTKPYEQYF
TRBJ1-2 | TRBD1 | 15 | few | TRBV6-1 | TGTGCCAGCAGTGGGGGGACAGCGCATAACTATGGCTACACCTTC | CASSGGTAHNYGYTF
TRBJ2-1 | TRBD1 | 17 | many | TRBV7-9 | TGTGCCAGCAGCTTAGGGGGCGGGACAGGACTCTACAATGAGCAGTTCTTC | CASSLGGGTGLYNEQFF
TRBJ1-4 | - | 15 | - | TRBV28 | TGTGCCACCAACGGACCTGTCGGGGATGGTGAAAAACTGTTTTTT | CATNGPVGDGEKLFF
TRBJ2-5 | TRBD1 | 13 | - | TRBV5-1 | TGCGCCAGCAGAGGAGGACAGGTGGAGACCCAGTACTTC | CASRGGQVETQYF
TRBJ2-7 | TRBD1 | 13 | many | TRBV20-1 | TGCAGTGCCACGACAGGGTGGGCCTACGAGCAGTACTTC | CSATTGWAYEQYF
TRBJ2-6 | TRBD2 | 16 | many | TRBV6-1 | TGTGCCAGCAGTGAGACTAGCGGGGCTGGGGCCAACGTCCTGACTTTC | CASSETSGAGANVLTF
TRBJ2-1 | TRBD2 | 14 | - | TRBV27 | TGTGCCAGCTCAAAGCGGGAGGTCTACAATGAGCAGTTCTTC | CASSKREVYNEQFF
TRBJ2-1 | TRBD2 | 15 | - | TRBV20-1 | TGCAGTGCTTATCCGGGGACTAGCGGGAGCGGTGAGCAGTTCTTC | CSAYPGTSGSGEQFF
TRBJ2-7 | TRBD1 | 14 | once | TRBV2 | TGTGCCAGCATCACCGGGACAGGATACTACGAGCAGTACTTC | CASITGTGYYEQYF
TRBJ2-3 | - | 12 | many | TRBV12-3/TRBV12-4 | TGTGCCAGCAGTTTCGGCGGTAATACGCAGTATTTT | CASSFGGNTQYF
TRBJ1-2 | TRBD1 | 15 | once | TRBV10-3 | TGTGCCATCAGTGACCCCGGACAGGGGGTCGGAGGCTACACCTTC | CAISDPGQGVGGYTF
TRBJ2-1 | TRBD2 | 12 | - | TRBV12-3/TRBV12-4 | TGTGCCAGCAGCGGGGGGTTAAATGAGCAGTTCTTC | CASSGGLNEQFF
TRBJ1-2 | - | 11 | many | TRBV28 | TGTGCCAGCAGTTCCCAATATGGCTACACCTTC | CASSSQYGYTF
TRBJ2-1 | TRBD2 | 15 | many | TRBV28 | TGTGCCAGCAGTTTAAAGGTAGCGGGGGTGAATGAGCAGTTCTTC | CASSLKVAGVNEQFF
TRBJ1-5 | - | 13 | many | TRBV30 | TGTGCCTGGACCGATTCAAGCAATCAGCCCCAGCATTTT | CAWTDSSNQPQHF
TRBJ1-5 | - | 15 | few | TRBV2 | TGTGCCAGCAGTATCGGGTGGTCAAGCAATCAGCCCCAGCATTTT | CASSIGWSSNQPQHF
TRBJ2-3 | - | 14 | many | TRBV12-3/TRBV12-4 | TGTGCCAGCAGTTTAACCAGGGTTACAGATACGCAGTATTTT | CASSLTRVTDTQYF